Sequencing of this T cell receptor beta chain was carried out in a study of spatial heterogeneity in lung cancer. At least ten counts were recorded for this clonotype. With 4 bases removed from V and 2 bases from J, the gap between germline ends came to 10 bases. This CDR3 region has 14 residues. Germline V gene sequence: CDR1 MNHEY, CDR2 SMNVEV (reference sequence). Each TCR cDNA molecule carried a unique molecular identifier. TCRdb re-analysed the 5' RACE reads in MiXCR, keeping a single row per CDR3 protein. The sample gives tens of thousands of distinct CDR3 sequences, approximately 12% of which show up once; roughly 41% is in the top ten. Stated time point: sample taken at primary tumor resection. The donors were fewer than 80 patients with non-small cell lung cancer that was early-stage and untreated. Extraction of whole RNA from tumor, nontumor lung or frozen PBMC preceded unsorted sequencing.

This receptor was identified in a male donor with early-stage non-small cell lung cancer. The chain recombines TRBV27 with TRBJ2-3; maybe TRBD2 (6 bases). Specimen: PBMCs, collected at surgery. The CDR3 sequence: CASSYRGITDTQYF. CDR3 bases: TGTGCCAGCAGTTACCGCGGGATCACAGATACGCAGTATTTT.